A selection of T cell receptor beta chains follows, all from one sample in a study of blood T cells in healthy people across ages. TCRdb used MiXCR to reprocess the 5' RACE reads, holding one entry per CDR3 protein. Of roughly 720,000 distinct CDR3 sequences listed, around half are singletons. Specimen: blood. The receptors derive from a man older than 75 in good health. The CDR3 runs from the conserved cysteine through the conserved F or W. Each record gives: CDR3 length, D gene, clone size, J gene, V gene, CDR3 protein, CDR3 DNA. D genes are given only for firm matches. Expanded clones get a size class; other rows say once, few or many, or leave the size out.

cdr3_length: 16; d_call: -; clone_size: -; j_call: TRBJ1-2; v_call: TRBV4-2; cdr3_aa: CASSQDRRGGLYGYTF; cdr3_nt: TGTGCCAGCAGCCAAGATCGCCGGGGAGGCTTATATGGCTACACCTTC
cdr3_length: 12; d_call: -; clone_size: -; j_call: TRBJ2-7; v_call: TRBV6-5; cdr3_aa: CASSSLTSEQYF; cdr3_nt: TGTGCCAGCAGTTCCCTCACATCCGAGCAGTACTTC
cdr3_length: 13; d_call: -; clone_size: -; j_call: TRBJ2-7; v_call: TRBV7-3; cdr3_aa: CANSQIQGYEQYF; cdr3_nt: TGTGCCAACAGCCAGATACAGGGATACGAGCAGTACTTC
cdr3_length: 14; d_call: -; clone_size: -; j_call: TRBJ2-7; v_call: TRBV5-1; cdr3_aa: CASSSGTGYYEQYF; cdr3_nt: TGCGCCAGCAGCTCCGGGACGGGCTATTACGAGCAGTACTTC
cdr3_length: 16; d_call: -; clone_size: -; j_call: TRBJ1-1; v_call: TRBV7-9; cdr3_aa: CASSLTPPAVNTEAFF; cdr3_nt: TGTGCCAGCAGCTTAACCCCACCGGCGGTGAACACTGAAGCTTTCTTT
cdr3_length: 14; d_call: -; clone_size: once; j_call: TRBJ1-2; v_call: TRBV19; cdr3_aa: CASSIPGRWWGYTF; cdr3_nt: TGTGCCAGTAGTATCCCCGGACGCTGGTGGGGCTACACCTTC
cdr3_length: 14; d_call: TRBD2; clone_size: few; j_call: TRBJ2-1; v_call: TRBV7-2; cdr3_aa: CASSTLAGVGEQFF; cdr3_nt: TGTGCCAGCAGCACACTAGCGGGAGTGGGAGAGCAGTTCTTC
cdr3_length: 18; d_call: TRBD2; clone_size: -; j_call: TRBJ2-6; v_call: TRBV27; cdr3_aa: CASSPRASGSSGANVLTF; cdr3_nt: TGTGCCAGCAGTCCTCGGGCTAGCGGGAGCTCTGGGGCCAACGTCCTGACTTTC
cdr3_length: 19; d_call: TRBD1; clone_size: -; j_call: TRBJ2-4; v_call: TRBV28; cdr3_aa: CASSHNLETGRLKQNIQYF; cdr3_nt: TGTGCCAGCAGTCACAACCTCGAGACAGGGCGGCTTAAACAAAACATTCAGTACTTC
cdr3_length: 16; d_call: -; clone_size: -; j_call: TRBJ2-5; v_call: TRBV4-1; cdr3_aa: CASSHYTGTLQETQYF; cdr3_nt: TGCGCCAGCAGCCATTACACCGGGACCCTCCAAGAGACCCAGTACTTC
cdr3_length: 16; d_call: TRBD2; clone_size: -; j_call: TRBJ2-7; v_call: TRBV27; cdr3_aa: CASSSTGLAGTNEQYF; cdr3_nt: TGTGCCAGCAGTTCGACCGGACTAGCGGGAACCAATGAGCAGTACTTC
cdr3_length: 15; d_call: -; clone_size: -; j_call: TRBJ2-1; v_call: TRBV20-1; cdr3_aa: CSARAGGSSGETQFF; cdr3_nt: TGCAGTGCTAGAGCGGGGGGCAGCTCGGGAGAGACCCAGTTCTTC
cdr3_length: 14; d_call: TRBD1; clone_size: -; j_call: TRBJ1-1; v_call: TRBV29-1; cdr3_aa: CSVGLGGANTEAFF; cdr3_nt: TGCAGCGTTGGCTTAGGGGGCGCGAACACTGAAGCTTTCTTT
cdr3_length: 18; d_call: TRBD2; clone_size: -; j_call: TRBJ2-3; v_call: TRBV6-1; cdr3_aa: CASSFFSSGRAGERYAYF; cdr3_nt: TGTGCCAGCAGCTTCTTTTCTAGCGGGAGGGCCGGTGAAAGATACGCGTATTTT
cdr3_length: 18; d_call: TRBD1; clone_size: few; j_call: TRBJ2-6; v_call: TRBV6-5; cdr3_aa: CASSYRTGVSSGANVLTF; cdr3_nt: TGTGCCAGCAGTTACCGGACAGGAGTAAGCTCTGGGGCCAACGTCCTGACTTTC
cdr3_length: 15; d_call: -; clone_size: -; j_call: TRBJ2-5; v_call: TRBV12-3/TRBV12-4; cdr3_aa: CASSLVGTPQETQYF; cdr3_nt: TGTGCCAGCAGTTTGGTCGGGACACCCCAAGAGACCCAGTACTTC
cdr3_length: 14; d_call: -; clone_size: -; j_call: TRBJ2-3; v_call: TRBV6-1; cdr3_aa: CASGLRGKLDTQYF; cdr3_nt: TGTGCCAGCGGACTTAGGGGGAAGCTAGATACGCAGTATTTT
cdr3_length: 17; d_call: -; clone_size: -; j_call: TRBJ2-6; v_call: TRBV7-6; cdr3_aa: CASSLFEGRPGANVLTF; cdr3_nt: TGTGCCAGCAGCTTATTTGAAGGGCGACCTGGGGCCAACGTCCTGACTTTC
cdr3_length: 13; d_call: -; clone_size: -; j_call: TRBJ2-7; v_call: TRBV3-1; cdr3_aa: CASSRGLSYEQYF; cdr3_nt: TGTGCCAGCAGCCGGGGGCTCTCCTACGAGCAGTACTTC
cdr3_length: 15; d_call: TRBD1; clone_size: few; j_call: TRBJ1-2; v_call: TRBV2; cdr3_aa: CASDRDRALGYGYTF; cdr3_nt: TGTGCCAGCGACCGGGACAGGGCTCTAGGCTATGGCTACACCTTC
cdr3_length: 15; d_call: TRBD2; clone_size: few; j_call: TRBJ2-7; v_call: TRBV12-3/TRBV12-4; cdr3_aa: CASSPSGRGPYEQYF; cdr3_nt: TGTGCCAGCAGCCCGAGCGGGAGAGGGCCCTACGAGCAGTACTTC
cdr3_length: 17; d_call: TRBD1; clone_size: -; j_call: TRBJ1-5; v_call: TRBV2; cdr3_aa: CASSVAQGQDSNQPQHF; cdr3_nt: TGTGCCAGCAGTGTGGCACAGGGGCAAGATAGCAATCAGCCCCAGCATTTT
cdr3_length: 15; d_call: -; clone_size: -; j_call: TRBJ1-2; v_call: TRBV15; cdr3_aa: CATSRDQGSTDGYTF; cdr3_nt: TGTGCCACCAGCAGAGATCAGGGCTCAACCGATGGCTACACCTTC
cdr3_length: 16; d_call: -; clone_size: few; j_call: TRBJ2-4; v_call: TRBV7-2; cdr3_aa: CASSLNRDPAKNIQYF; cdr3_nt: TGTGCCAGCAGCTTAAACCGGGACCCTGCCAAAAACATTCAGTACTTC
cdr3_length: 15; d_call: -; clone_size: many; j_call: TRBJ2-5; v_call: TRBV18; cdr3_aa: CASSLQGGGQETQYF; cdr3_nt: TGTGCCAGCTCACTACAGGGAGGAGGGCAAGAGACCCAGTACTTC
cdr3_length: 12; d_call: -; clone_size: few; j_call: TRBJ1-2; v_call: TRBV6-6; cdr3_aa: CASSIDSYGYTF; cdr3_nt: TGTGCCAGCAGTATCGACAGCTATGGCTACACCTTC
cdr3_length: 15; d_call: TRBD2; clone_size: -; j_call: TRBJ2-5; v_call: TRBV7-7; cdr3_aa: CASSDPTSGVETQYF; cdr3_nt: TGTGCTAGCAGCGACCCGACTAGCGGGGTTGAGACCCAGTACTTC
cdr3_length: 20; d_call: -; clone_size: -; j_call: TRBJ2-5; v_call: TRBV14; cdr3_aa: CASSRVWSGARGWYQETQYF; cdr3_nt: TGTGCCAGCAGCCGAGTATGGTCAGGGGCCAGGGGATGGTACCAAGAGACCCAGTACTTC
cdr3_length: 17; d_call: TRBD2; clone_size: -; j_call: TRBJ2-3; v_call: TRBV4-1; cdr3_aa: CASSQEKRDSGRRYAYF; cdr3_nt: TGCGCCAGCAGCCAAGAGAAGCGGGATAGCGGGAGGAGATACGCGTATTTT
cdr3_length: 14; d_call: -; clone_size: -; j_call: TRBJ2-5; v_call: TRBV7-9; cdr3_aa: CASSLAGREYGQYF; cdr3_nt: TGTGCCAGCAGCTTAGCGGGCCGGGAATACGGGCAGTACTTC
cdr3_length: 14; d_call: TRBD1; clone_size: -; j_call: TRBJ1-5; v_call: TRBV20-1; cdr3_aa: CSAKGQIPNQPQHF; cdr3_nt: TGCAGTGCCAAGGGACAGATCCCCAATCAGCCCCAGCATTTT
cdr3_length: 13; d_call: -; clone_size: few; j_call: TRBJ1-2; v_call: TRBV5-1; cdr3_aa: CASRDGLEYGYTF; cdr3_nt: TGCGCCAGCAGGGACGGGTTGGAATATGGCTACACCTTC
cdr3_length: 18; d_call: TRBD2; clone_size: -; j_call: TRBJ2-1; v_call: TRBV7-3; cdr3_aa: CASSPGTSAQDSYNEQFF; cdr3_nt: TGTGCCAGCAGCCCCGGGACTAGCGCTCAAGATTCCTACAATGAGCAGTTCTTC
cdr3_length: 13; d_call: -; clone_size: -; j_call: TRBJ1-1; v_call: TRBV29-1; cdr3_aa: CSVELGLNTEAFF; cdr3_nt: TGCAGCGTTGAACTGGGGCTGAACACTGAAGCTTTCTTT
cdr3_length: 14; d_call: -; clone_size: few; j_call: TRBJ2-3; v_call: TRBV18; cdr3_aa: CASSPEGGTRYAYF; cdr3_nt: TGTGCCAGCTCACCGGAGGGGGGTACCAGATACGCGTATTTT
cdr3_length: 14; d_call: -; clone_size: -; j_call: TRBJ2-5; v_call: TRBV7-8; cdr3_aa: CASSWGGLPETQYF; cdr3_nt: TGTGCCAGCAGCTGGGGGGGGCTGCCAGAGACCCAGTACTTC
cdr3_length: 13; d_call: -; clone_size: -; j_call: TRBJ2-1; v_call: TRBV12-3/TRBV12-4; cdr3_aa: CASSQESLQGQFF; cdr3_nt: TGTGCCAGCAGCCAAGAGAGCCTCCAAGGGCAGTTCTTC
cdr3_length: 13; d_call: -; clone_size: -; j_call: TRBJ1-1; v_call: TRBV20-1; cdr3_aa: CSASLSLNTEAFF; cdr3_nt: TGCAGTGCTAGTCTCAGTCTGAACACTGAAGCTTTCTTT
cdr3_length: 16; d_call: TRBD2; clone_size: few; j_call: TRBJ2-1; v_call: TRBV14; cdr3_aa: CASGKLSSGLYNEQFF; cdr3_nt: TGTGCCAGCGGCAAACTTTCTAGCGGGTTATACAATGAGCAGTTCTTC